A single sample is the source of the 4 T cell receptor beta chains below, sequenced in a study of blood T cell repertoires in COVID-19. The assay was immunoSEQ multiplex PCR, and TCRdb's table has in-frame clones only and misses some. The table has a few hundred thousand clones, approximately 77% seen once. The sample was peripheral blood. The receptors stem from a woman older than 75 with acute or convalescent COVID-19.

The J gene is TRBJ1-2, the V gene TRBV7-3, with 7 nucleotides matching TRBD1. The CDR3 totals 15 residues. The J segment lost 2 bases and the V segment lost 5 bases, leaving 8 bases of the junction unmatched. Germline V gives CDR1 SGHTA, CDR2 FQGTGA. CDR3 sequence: CASSPSGTVNYGYTF. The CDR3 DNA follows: TGTGCCAGCAGCCCTTCCGGGACAGTAAACTATGGCTACACCTTC.

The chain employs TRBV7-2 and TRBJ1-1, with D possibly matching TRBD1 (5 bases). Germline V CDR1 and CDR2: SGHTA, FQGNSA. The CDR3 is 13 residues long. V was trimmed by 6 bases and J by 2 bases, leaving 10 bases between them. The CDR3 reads CASSRQPNTEAFF. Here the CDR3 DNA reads TGTGCCAGCAGTCGACAGCCTAACACTGAAGCTTTCTTT.

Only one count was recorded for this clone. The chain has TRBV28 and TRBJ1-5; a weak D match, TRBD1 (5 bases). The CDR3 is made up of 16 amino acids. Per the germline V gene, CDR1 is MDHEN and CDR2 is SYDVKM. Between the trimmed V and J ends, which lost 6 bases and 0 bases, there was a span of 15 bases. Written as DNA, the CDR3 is TGTGCCAGCAGCCCAACACCAGGGTATAGCAATCAGCCCCAGCATTTT. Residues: CASSPTPGYSNQPQHF.

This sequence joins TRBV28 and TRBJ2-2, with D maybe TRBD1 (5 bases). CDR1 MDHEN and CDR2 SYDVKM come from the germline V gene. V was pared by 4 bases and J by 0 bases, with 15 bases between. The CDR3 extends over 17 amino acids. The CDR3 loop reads CASSWGSTYSNTGELFF. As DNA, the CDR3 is TGTGCCAGCAGTTGGGGCAGCACCTATTCGAACACCGGGGAGCTGTTTTTT. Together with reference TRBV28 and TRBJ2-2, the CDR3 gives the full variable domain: DVKVTQSSRYLVKRTGEKVFLECVQDMDHENMFWYRQDPGLGLRLIYFSYDVKMKEKGDIPEGYSVSREKKERFSLILESASTNQTSMYLCASSWGSTYSNTGELFFGEGSRLTVL.